This T cell receptor beta chain was sequenced for a study of T cell repertoires in cytomegalovirus infection. This clonotype showed up just a few times. TCRdb passed the reads through MiXCR, listing each CDR3 protein once. Found here are fewer than 700,000 distinct CDR3 sequences, 24% of them singletons; the top ten hold 7.5% to 9%. From germline, CDR1 is SEHNR and CDR2 FQNEAQ (reference sequence). V lost 4 bases to trimming and J lost 1 base, with 13 bases between them. The CDR3 has 15 amino acids. The chain recombines TRBV7-9 with TRBJ1-1; no reliable D call. Sequenced: CD8+ T cells from PBMCs. The receptor comes from a human donor in good health (CMV status not recorded). Some clones in this sample may be carry-over from other donors' samples. CDR3 in DNA: TGTGCCAGCAGCTCCCCGCCCCGGGGGAACACTGAAGCTTTCTTT. Protein sequence: CASSSPPRGNTEAFF.